What follows are 31 T cell receptor beta chains derived from one specimen sequenced in a study of blood T cell repertoires in COVID-19. Generated by immunoSEQ multiplex PCR, the TCRdb table keeps only in-frame clones and is missing some. There are roughly 160,000 clones in the sample; around 79% occur only once, and approximately 7.7% lies in the top ten. The sequencing sample was made of peripheral blood. The receptors shown here come from a woman aged 55-70 years with COVID-19, enrolled during active disease.

The CDR3 DNA reads as TGTGCCAGCAGCCCGGACAGAAGCAATCAGCCCCAGCATTTT. This gives the protein CASSPDRSNQPQHF. The V and J genes are TRBV7-9 and TRBJ1-5; perhaps TRBD1 as D (6 bases). The CDR3 spans 14 residues. Germline V gene lookup returns CDR1 SEHNR and CDR2 FQNEAQ (reference sequence). V was trimmed by 5 bases and J by 1 base, leaving 9 bases between them. Together with reference TRBV7-9 and TRBJ1-5, the CDR3 gives the full variable domain: DTGVSQNPRHKITKRGQNVTFRCDPISEHNRLYWYRQTLGQGPEFLTYFQNEAQLEKSRLLSDRFSAERPKGSFSTLEIQRTEQGDSAMYLCASSPDRSNQPQHFGDGTRLSIL.

The chain combines TRBV7-2 with TRBJ1-1, with 10 bases aligning to TRBD1. The V gene end was trimmed by 8 bases and the J gene end by 3 bases; junction bases not matched to a gene: 9. Germline CDR1 SGHTA, CDR2 FQGNSA. This CDR3 has 15 residues. This CDR3 reads CASEGDRGWDTEAFF. Here the CDR3 DNA reads TGTGCCAGCGAAGGGGACAGGGGCTGGGACACTGAAGCTTTCTTT.

The rearrangement joins TRBV29-1 to TRBJ2-2; possibly TRBD2 for D (6 bases). Trimming left V 2 bases short and J 8 bases short, with 9 bases between. Germline V gene data show CDR1 as SQVTM and CDR2 as ANQGSEA. The CDR3 spans 12 residues. The CDR3 nucleotides are TGCAGCGTTGAAACGGGGGTGGGGGAGCTGTTTTTT. Its translation is CSVETGVGELFF.

The rearrangement joins TRBV28 to TRBJ2-7; the D is unclear. Trimming shortened V by 5 bases and J by 3 bases, and 17 bases separated the two germline ends. CDR1 is MDHEN, CDR2 SYDVKM, per germline. The CDR3 totals 15 residues. CDR3 nucleotides: TGTGCCAGCAGTCGGCCCCCCGGAACAGTCTACGAGCAGTACGTC. Translation gives CASSRPPGTVYEQYV.

This clone was picked up a small number of times. The CDR3 DNA is TGTGCCAGCAGTTTCGACAGGAGGAACACTGAAGCTTTCTTT. Its translation is CASSFDRRNTEAFF. This rearrangement joins TRBV6-6 to TRBJ1-1; weak D call: TRBD1 (6 bases). Germline V lookup: CDR1 MNHNY, CDR2 SVGAGI (reference sequence). V lost 4 bases and J lost 1, with 10 bases in between. This CDR3 comprises 14 residues.

The CDR3, as DNA: TGTGCCTGGAGGGGGGGGACCTCTAGTGCTGGAAAACTGTTTTTT. Translating it yields CAWRGGTSSAGKLFF. The rearrangement uses TRBV30 and TRBJ1-4, with D possibly TRBD1 on 5 matching bases. The CDR3 has 15 residues. CDR1 and CDR2 (germline): GTSNPN, SVGIG (reference sequence). Trimming took 3 bases from V and 10 from J, leaving 21 bases between them.

The genes are TRBV3-1 (or the pseudogene TRBV3-2) and TRBJ2-5; D gene uncertain. V gave up 5 bases and J gave up 5 bases, with 15 bases separating them. The CDR3 covers 14 residues. Looked up from germline, CDR1 is LGHDT and CDR2 is YNNKEL (reference sequence). The chain's CDR3 is CASSDEPSRETQYF. CDR3 coding DNA: TGTGCCAGCAGCGACGAACCATCTAGGGAGACCCAGTACTTC.

The chain recombines TRBV28 with TRBJ1-5, with TRBD1 matching 10 bases. The CDR3 is 16 amino acids. The germline V gene has CDR1 MDHEN and CDR2 SYDVKM. The V gene end was trimmed by 7 bases and the J gene end by 2 bases; junction bases not matched to a gene: 8. The CDR3 DNA sequence: TGTGCCAGCAAGGACAGGGGGTATGGTGGCAATCAGCCCCAGCATTTT. This gives the protein CASKDRGYGGNQPQHF.

The chain recombines TRBV6-5 with TRBJ2-5, with a tentative D call TRBD1 (5 bases). Germline V gives CDR1 MNHEY, CDR2 SVGAGI. This CDR3 comprises 15 residues. The ends were cut back, 0 bases at V and 3 bases at J, with 11 bases in the middle. CDR3 sequence (DNA): TGTGCCAGCAGTTACTCTCGGGCAGGGAAAGAGACCCAGTACTTC. Translation gives CASSYSRAGKETQYF.

This chain's CDR3 is CATSSDTGQGSYNEQFF. CDR3 nucleotides: TGTGCCACCAGCAGCGATACCGGACAGGGCTCCTACAATGAGCAGTTCTTC. The genes are TRBV15 and TRBJ2-1, with 8 bases lining up with TRBD1. Germline V gives CDR1 LNHNV, CDR2 YYDKDF (reference sequence). Trimming cost V 3 bases and J 0 bases; bases outside gene matches: 7. The CDR3 sequence is 17 residues long.

The chain has TRBV7-2 and TRBJ2-5; tentative D call: TRBD1 (5 bases). The CDR3 length is 14 residues. Trimming left V 7 bases short and J 5 bases short, with 17 bases between. The germline V gene has CDR1 SGHTA and CDR2 FQGNSA. The CDR3 DNA is TGTGCCAGCACCTCCAGTCGGCCAGGGGAGACCCAGTACTTC. Translating it yields CASTSSRPGETQYF.

This chain joins TRBV7-5 and TRBJ2-7; the table gives TRBD1 as D, unverified against the DNA. TRBV7-5 counts as a pseudogene. CDR3 length: 12 residues. The CDR3 DNA is TGTGCCAGAAGCCTAACAGGGTGCGAGCAGTACTTC. It encodes CARSLTGCEQYF.

This CDR3 reads CASSPGTPNTEAFF. CDR3 coding DNA: TGTGCCAGCTCACCCGGGACACCGAACACTGAAGCTTTCTTT. This chain links TRBV18 with TRBJ1-1; D is possibly TRBD1 (6 bases). The germline V gene encodes CDR1 KGHSH and CDR2 LQKENI. The CDR3 runs to 14 residues. V shed 3 bases and J shed 1 base, with 9 bases lying between them.

The CDR3 region is CAISGGTSATQYF. CDR3 in DNA: TGTGCCATCAGTGGGGGGACTAGCGCTACGCAGTATTTT. V usage is TRBV10-3 and J usage is TRBJ2-3; 10 bases align to TRBD2. Germline V CDR1 and CDR2: ENHRY, SYGVKD. The ends lost 4 bases at V and 8 bases at J; junction bases unmatched: 3. This CDR3 contains 13 residues.

This chain links TRBV4-2 with TRBJ2-3; 9 bases are a match to TRBD2. V trimming: 1 base; J trimming: 4 bases; junction bases outside the gene matches: 0. The length of the CDR3 is 14 residues. Germline values: CDR1 LGHNA, CDR2 YNFKEQ. CDR3 amino acids: CASSQGTSADTQYF. CDR3 DNA: TGTGCCAGCAGCCAAGGGACTAGCGCAGATACGCAGTATTTT.

V usage is TRBV30 and J usage is TRBJ2-5; a possible D gene is TRBD1 (5 bases). The CDR3 runs to 16 residues. Trimming shortened V by 1 base and J by 2 bases, and 17 bases separated the two germline ends. Germline-derived CDR1 and CDR2 are GTSNPN and SVGIG (reference sequence). The CDR3 loop reads CAWSDGARQLQETQYF. CDR3 sequence (DNA): TGTGCCTGGAGTGATGGTGCTCGACAGCTTCAAGAGACCCAGTACTTC.

The chain's CDR3 is CASSWTGAQETQYF. In DNA, the CDR3 is TGTGCCAGCAGCTGGACAGGGGCCCAAGAGACCCAGTACTTC. The rearrangement joins TRBV5-6 to TRBJ2-5; 9 positions agree with TRBD1. This CDR3 has 14 residues. The V and J ends lost 3 bases and 1 base, in that order; junction bases with no gene match: 1. The germline V gene encodes CDR1 SGHDT and CDR2 YYEEEE.

This chain connects TRBV9 to TRBJ2-7; D gene ambiguous. Looked up from germline, CDR1 is SGDLS and CDR2 is YYNGEE. Trimming removed 4 bases from V and 5 bases from J, with 10 bases in between. The CDR3 extends over 12 amino acids. The CDR3 here is CASSRDLNEQYF. CDR3 DNA sequence: TGTGCCAGCAGCCGCGACTTGAACGAGCAGTACTTC. The full variable domain, with the rest looked up from reference TRBV9 and TRBJ2-7, is DSGVTQTPKHLITATGQRVTLRCSPRSGDLSVYWYQQSLDQGLQFLIQYYNGEERAKGNILERFSAQQFPDLHSELNLSSLELGDSALYFCASSRDLNEQYFGPGTRLTVT.

V usage is TRBV9 and J usage is TRBJ2-3; D possibly corresponds to TRBD2 (6 bases). The CDR3 extends over 14 amino acids. Trimming removed 4 bases at V and 4 bases at J, with 13 bases between. CDR1 SGDLS and CDR2 YYNGEE come from the germline V gene. The CDR3 loop reads CASSPYPSADTQYF. DNA of the CDR3: TGTGCCAGCAGCCCCTACCCTAGCGCAGATACGCAGTATTTT.

The J gene is TRBJ1-6, the V gene TRBV28, with a weak D call TRBD1 (6 bases). This CDR3 comprises 15 residues. The ends were cut back, 3 bases at V and 4 bases at J, with 10 bases in the middle. From germline, CDR1 is MDHEN and CDR2 SYDVKM. In DNA form, the CDR3 reads TGTGCCAGCAGTTTGGATGGACAGTATAATTCACCCCTCCACTTT. It codes for CASSLDGQYNSPLHF.

J is TRBJ1-2 and V is TRBV6-2 or TRBV6-3; D unclear. This CDR3 contains 15 residues. The germline V gene encodes CDR1 MNHEY and CDR2 SVGEGT. Trimming took off 6 bases at V and 8 bases at J, with 22 bases between the two ends. The CDR3 sequence: CASSAVSPILEGYTF. In DNA form, the CDR3 reads TGTGCCAGCAGCGCGGTCTCACCAATCCTGGAAGGCTACACCTTC.

The chain has TRBV12-3 or TRBV12-4 and TRBJ2-5, with D tentatively TRBD1 (6 bases). This CDR3 is built from 13 residues. V dropped 6 bases and J dropped 4 bases, with 12 bases sitting between them. CDR3 in amino acids: CASSPGTSETQYF. CDR3 nucleotides: TGTGCCAGCAGCCCTGGGACATCAGAGACCCAGTACTTC.

The rearrangement joins TRBV5-1 to TRBJ1-1; 7 bases match TRBD1. Germline V gives CDR1 SGHRS, CDR2 YFSETQ. The V gene end was trimmed by 0 bases and the J gene end by 3 bases; junction bases not matched to a gene: 2. The CDR3 covers 14 residues. The CDR3 DNA reads as TGCGCCAGCAGCTTGGACAGGGGCGACACTGAAGCTTTCTTT. This codes for CASSLDRGDTEAFF.

The gene calls are TRBV5-1 and TRBJ2-2, with TRBD1 matching 7 bases. The CDR3 is made up of 14 amino acids. J lost 6 bases, V lost 5 bases, and 7 bases had no gene match. From germline, CDR1 is SGHRS and CDR2 YFSETQ. The CDR3 nucleotides read TGCGCCAGCAGAACGGCGCAGGGGGCCGGGGAGCTGTTTTTT. This codes for CASRTAQGAGELFF.

This clone is a singleton in its sample. The chain combines TRBV5-6 with TRBJ2-6; 7 bases line up with TRBD1. CDR1 and CDR2 from the germline V gene are SGHDT and YYEEEE. This CDR3 region has 16 residues. The J segment lost 2 bases and the V segment lost 4 bases, leaving 6 bases of the junction unmatched. CDR3 sequence (DNA): TGTGCCAGCAGCCGGACAGGTCTGGCTGGGGCCAACGTCCTGACTTTC. It encodes CASSRTGLAGANVLTF.

A single count supports this clone. The rearrangement links TRBV7-2 to TRBJ2-3; 10 bases map to TRBD2. From germline, CDR1 is SGHTA and CDR2 FQGNSA. The CDR3 is made up of 16 amino acids. The V segment lost 5 bases and the J segment 3 bases; nucleotides outside the gene matches: 8. The chain's CDR3 is CASSLKREGRTDTQYF. The CDR3 DNA reads TGTGCCAGCAGCCTTAAGCGGGAGGGCAGGACAGATACGCAGTATTTT.

The rearrangement uses TRBV2 and TRBJ2-6; no clear D. The CDR3 runs 15 residues. The germline V gene encodes CDR1 SNHLY and CDR2 FYNNEI. Trimming removed 3 bases at V and 2 bases at J, with 8 bases between. CDR3 bases: TGTGCCAGCAGTGAGGTACATACTGGGGCCAACGTCCTGACTTTC. Translating gives CASSEVHTGANVLTF.

Remarks on this clone: No DNA is shown, since the ends of the CDR3 on it are uncertain; the CDR3 is the one TCRdb lists. The rearrangement uses TRBV7-8 and TRBJ1-4; the table's TRBD1 call for D was not verified on the DNA. Counting both end residues, the CDR3 totals 15 amino acids. CDR1 SGHVS and CDR2 FQNEAQ come from the germline V gene. CDR3 sequence: CASSFGPGEGEKLFF.

The J gene is TRBJ1-5, the V gene TRBV10-3; 7 bases align to TRBD1. There are 14 residues in the CDR3. The trim removed 4 bases at V and 3 bases at J, leaving 3 bases unmatched. Germline V gives CDR1 ENHRY, CDR2 SYGVKD. CDR3 sequence reads: CAISAGQINQPQHF. Here the CDR3 DNA reads TGTGCCATCAGTGCGGGACAGATCAATCAGCCCCAGCATTTT.

A remark on this clone: Relative to the germline gene, one junction end is altered; a read error may explain this. The chain carries TRBV15 and TRBJ2-1; 7 bases agree with TRBD2. Germline V gene lookup returns CDR1 LNHNV and CDR2 YYDKDF (reference sequence). This CDR3 has 12 amino acids. The chain's CDR3 is CATSKAVTSLLF. For the CDR3, the DNA is TGTGCCACCAGCAAGGCCGTGACTAGCCTTCTCTTC.

This chain's CDR3 is CASSETTGSKQYV. The CDR3 coding sequence is TGTGCCAGCAGTGAAACGACAGGATCAAAGCAGTACGTC. V usage is TRBV6-1 and J usage is TRBJ2-7; D may be TRBD1 (6 bases). The CDR3 length is 13 residues. Germline V lookup: CDR1 MNHNS, CDR2 SASEGT. With 2 bases removed from V and 8 bases from J, the gap between germline ends came to 13 bases.